This TCR beta chain was documented in a study of T-cell reconstitution after alpha-beta-depleted transplantation in children (dated by TCRdb to about 2016). For context, the study as a whole: Using TCR repertoire profiling, the study followed T-cell immune reconstitution in a quantitative way in children after TCRalphabeta/CD19-depleted allogeneic hematopoietic cell transplantation.

This clonotype was seen many times. Its antigen has not been determined. Base qualities are not at hand, and no much larger clone is one base apart. The CDR3 sequence holds 15 residues, the cysteine and phenylalanine included. The DNA shown is the 45-base CDR3, in frame from base 1. V is cut by 4 bases and J by 11 bases, and the space between the germline ends is 23 bases. The CDR1 and CDR2 encoded by the germline V gene are MNHEY and SVGAGI. Library preparation was by PCR. The reads were generated on an Illumina HiSeq 2500. TCR libraries were prepared with molecular barcoding, using unique molecular identifiers to normalize TCRbeta repertoire quantification. In TCRdb, the public reads were trimmed at Q25 with fastp and aligned with MiXCR, with productive beta chains retained. Each entry merges the rows of one CDR3 protein and shows their most common DNA and genes. The sample includes 600,000 to 700,000 distinct CDR3 sequences, with around a sixth observed a single time. The ten most abundant clones make up 1.1% of the sample.

The specimen was PBMCs from the stem cell graft donor, collected from the stem cell graft. The receptor's source is a human donor who donated a stem cell graft to a child with acute myeloid leukemia. The chain was built from TRBV6-5 and TRBJ1-1, and TRBD1 may be the D gene, going by 6 matching bases. In nucleotides, the sequence is TGTGCCAGCAGTTCGAGCGGGTCAGGGGCAAAGGGGGCTTTCTTT. Translation gives CASSSSGSGAKGAFF.